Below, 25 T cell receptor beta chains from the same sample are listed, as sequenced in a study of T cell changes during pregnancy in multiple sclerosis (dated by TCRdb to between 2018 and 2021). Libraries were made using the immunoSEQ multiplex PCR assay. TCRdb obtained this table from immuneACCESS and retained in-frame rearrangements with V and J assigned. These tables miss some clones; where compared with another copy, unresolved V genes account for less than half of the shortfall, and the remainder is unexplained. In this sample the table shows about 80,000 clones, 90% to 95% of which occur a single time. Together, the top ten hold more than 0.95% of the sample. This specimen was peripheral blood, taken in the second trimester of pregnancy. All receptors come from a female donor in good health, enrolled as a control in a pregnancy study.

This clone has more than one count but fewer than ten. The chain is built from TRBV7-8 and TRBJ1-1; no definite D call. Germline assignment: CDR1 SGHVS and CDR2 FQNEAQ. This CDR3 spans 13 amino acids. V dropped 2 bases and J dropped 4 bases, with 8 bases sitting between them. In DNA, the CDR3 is TGTGCCAGCAGCTTATCAGGTGGCACTGAAGCTTTCTTT. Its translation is CASSLSGGTEAFF.

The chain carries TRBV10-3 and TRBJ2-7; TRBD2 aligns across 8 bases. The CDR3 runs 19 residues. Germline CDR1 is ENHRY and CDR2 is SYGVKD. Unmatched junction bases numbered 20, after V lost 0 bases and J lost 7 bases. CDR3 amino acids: CAISESAGSGSGKWEEQYF. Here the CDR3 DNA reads TGTGCCATCAGTGAGTCCGCGGGGAGCGGGAGTGGCAAATGGGAGGAGCAGTACTTC.

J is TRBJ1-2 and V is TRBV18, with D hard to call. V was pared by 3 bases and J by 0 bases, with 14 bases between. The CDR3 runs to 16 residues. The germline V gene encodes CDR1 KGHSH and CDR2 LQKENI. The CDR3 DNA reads TGTGCCAGCTCACCCCATCACGGGGTTTCTAACTATGGCTACACCTTC. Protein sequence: CASSPHHGVSNYGYTF. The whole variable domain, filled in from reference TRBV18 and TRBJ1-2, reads NAGVMQNPRHLVRRRGQEARLRCSPMKGHSHVYWYRQLPEEGLKFMVYLQKENIIDESGMPKERFSAEFPKEGPSILRIQQVVRGDSAAYFCASSPHHGVSNYGYTFGSGTRLTVV.

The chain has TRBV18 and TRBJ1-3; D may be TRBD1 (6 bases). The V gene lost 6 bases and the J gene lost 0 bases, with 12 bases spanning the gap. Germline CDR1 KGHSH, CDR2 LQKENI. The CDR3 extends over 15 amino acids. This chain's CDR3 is CASSSQQGSGNTIYF. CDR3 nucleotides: TGTGCCAGCTCCTCACAACAGGGCTCTGGAAACACCATATATTTT.

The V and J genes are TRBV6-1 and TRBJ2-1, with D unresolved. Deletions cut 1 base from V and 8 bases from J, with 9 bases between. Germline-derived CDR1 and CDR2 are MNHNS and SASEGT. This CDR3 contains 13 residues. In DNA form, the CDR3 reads TGTGCCAGCAGTGAAGTCCCCCCGGATGAGCAGTTCTTC. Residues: CASSEVPPDEQFF.

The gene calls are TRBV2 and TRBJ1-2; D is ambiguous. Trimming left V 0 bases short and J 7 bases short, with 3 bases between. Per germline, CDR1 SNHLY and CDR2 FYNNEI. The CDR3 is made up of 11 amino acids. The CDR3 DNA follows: TGTGCCAGCAGTGAAGCTCGTGGCTACACCTTC. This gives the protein CASSEARGYTF.

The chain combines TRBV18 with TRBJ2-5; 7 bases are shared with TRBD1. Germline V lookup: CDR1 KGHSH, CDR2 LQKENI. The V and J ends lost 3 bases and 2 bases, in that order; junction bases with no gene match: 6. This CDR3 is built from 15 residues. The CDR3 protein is CASSPRTGRQETQYF. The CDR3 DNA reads TGTGCCAGCTCACCCCGGACAGGACGACAAGAGACCCAGTACTTC.

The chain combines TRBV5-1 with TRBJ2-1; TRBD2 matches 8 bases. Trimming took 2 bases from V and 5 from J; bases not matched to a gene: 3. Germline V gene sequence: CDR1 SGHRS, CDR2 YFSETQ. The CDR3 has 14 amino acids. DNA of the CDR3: TGCGCCAGCAGCTTATCGGGGGGGCACAATGAGCAGTTCTTC. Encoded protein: CASSLSGGHNEQFF.

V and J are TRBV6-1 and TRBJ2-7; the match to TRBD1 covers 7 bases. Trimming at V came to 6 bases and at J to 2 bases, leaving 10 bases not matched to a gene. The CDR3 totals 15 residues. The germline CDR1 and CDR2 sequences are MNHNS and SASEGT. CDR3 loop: CASRHRGESTYEQYF. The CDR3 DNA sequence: TGTGCCAGCAGACACAGGGGCGAATCAACCTACGAGCAGTACTTC.

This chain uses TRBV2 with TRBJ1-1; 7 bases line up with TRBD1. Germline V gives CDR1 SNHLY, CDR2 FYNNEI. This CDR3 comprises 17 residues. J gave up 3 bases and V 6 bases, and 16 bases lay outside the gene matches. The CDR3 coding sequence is TGTGCCAGCAGCCAGACAGGGAGTTTTGCCATCGACACTGAAGCTTTCTTT. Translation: CASSQTGSFAIDTEAFF. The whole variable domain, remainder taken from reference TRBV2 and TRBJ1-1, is EPEVTQTPSHQVTQMGQEVILRCVPISNHLYFYWYRQILGQKVEFLVSFYNNEISEKSEIFDDQFSVERPDGSNFTLKIRSTKLEDSAMYFCASSQTGSFAIDTEAFFGQGTRLTVV.

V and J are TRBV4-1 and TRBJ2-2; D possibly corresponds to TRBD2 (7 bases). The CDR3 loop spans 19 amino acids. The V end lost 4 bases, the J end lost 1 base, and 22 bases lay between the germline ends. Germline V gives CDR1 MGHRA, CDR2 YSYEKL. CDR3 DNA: TGCGCCAGCAGCCGGGGGGGTGCAGGGGAAGGAGAGAACACCGGGGAGCTGTTTTTT. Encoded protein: CASSRGGAGEGENTGELFF.

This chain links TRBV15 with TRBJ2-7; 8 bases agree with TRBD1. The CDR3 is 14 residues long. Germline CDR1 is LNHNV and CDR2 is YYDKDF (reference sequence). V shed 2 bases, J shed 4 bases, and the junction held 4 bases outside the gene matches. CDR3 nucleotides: TGTGCCACCAGCAGACCAGGGGGCGAGTACGAGCAGTACTTC. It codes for CATSRPGGEYEQYF.

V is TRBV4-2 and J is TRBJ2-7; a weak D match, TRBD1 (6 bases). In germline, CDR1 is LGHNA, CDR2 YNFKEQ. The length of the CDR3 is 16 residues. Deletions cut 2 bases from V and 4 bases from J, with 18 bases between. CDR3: CASSQSWPPGAYEQYF. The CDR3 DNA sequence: TGTGCCAGCAGCCAATCTTGGCCCCCAGGGGCTTACGAGCAGTACTTC.

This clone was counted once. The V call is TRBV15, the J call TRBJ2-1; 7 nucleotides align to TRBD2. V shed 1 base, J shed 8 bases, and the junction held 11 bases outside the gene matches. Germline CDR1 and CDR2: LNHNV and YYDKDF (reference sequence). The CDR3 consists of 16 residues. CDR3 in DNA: TGTGCCACCAGCAGAGCGGCGGGAGACGGTAGCGATGAGCAGTTCTTC. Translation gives CATSRAAGDGSDEQFF.

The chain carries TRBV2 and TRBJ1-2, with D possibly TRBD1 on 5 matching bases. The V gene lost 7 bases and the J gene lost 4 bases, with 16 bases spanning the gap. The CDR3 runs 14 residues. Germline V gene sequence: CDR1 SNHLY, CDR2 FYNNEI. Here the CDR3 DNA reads TGTGCCAGCACCCGAGGGGAGGGTGTCTATGGCTACACCTTC. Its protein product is CASTRGEGVYGYTF.

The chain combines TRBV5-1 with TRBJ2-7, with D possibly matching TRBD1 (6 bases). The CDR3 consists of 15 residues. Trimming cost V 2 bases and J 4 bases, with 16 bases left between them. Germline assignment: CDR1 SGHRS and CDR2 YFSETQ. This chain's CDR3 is CASSFTPGVSYEQYF. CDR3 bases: TGCGCCAGCAGCTTTACACCAGGGGTCAGTTACGAGCAGTACTTC.

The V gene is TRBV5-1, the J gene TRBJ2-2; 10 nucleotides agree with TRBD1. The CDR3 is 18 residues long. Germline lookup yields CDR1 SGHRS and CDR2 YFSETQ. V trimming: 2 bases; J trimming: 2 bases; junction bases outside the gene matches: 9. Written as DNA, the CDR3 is TGCGCCAGCAGCTTCTACCGGGACAGGGGACACAACACCGGGGAGCTGTTTTTT. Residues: CASSFYRDRGHNTGELFF.

The CDR3 DNA is TGTGCCAGCAGTTTGAAGGGAGCTGGCGGCTACACCTTC. Translating gives CASSLKGAGGYTF. The V call is TRBV28, the J call TRBJ1-2; D uncertain. From germline, CDR1 is MDHEN and CDR2 SYDVKM. With 3 bases removed from V and 8 bases from J, the gap between germline ends came to 13 bases. This CDR3 spans 13 amino acids.

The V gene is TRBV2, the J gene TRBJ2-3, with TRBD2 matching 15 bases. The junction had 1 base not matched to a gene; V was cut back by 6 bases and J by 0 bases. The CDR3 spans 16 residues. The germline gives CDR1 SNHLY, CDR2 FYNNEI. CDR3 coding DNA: TGTGCCAGCAGGGGGACTAGCGGGAGGAGCACAGATACGCAGTATTTT. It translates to CASRGTSGRSTDTQYF.

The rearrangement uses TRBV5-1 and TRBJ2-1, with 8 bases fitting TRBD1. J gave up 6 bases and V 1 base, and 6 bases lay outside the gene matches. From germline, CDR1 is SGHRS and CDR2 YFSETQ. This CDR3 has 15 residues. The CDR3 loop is CASSLSQGALNEQFF. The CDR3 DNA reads TGCGCCAGCAGCTTGTCGCAGGGGGCTCTCAATGAGCAGTTCTTC. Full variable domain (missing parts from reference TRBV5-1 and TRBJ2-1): KAGVTQTPRYLIKTRGQQVTLSCSPISGHRSVSWYQQTPGQGLQFLFEYFSETQRNKGNFPGRFSGRQFSNSRSEMNVSTLELGDSALYLCASSLSQGALNEQFFGPGTRLTVL.

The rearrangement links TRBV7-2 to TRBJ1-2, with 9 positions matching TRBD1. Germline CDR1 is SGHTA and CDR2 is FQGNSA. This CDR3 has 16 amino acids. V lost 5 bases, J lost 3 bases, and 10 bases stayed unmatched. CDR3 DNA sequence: TGTGCCAGCAGCAGACGCCCGGGACAGGGTGACTATGGCTACACCTTC. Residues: CASSRRPGQGDYGYTF.

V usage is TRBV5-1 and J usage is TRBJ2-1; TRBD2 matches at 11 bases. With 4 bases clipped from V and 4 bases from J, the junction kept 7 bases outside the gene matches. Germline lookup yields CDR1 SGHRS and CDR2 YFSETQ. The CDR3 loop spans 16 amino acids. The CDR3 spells CASSVSGTSGYNEQFF. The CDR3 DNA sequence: TGCGCCAGCAGCGTTTCCGGGACTAGCGGTTACAATGAGCAGTTCTTC. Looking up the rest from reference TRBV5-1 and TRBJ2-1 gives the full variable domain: KAGVTQTPRYLIKTRGQQVTLSCSPISGHRSVSWYQQTPGQGLQFLFEYFSETQRNKGNFPGRFSGRQFSNSRSEMNVSTLELGDSALYLCASSVSGTSGYNEQFFGPGTRLTVL.

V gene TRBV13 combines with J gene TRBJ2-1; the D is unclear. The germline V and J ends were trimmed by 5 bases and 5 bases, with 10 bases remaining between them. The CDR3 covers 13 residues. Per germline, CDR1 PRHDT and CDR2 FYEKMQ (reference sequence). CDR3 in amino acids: CASSPSVNNEQFF. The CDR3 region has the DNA TGTGCCAGCAGCCCTTCGGTTAACAATGAGCAGTTCTTC.

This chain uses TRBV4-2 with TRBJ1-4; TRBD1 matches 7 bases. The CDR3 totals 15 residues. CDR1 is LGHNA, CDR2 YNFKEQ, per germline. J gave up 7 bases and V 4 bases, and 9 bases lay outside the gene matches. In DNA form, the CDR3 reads TGTGCCAGCAGCCCCCTAAGCAGGGGGGTTGAAAAACTGTTTTTT. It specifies CASSPLSRGVEKLFF.

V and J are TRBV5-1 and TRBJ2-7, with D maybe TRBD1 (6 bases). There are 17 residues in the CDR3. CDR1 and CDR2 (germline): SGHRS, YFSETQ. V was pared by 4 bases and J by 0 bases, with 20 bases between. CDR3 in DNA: TGCGCCAGCAGCGTGTACTTAAGGGACATGAGCTCCTACGAGCAGTACTTC. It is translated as CASSVYLRDMSSYEQYF.